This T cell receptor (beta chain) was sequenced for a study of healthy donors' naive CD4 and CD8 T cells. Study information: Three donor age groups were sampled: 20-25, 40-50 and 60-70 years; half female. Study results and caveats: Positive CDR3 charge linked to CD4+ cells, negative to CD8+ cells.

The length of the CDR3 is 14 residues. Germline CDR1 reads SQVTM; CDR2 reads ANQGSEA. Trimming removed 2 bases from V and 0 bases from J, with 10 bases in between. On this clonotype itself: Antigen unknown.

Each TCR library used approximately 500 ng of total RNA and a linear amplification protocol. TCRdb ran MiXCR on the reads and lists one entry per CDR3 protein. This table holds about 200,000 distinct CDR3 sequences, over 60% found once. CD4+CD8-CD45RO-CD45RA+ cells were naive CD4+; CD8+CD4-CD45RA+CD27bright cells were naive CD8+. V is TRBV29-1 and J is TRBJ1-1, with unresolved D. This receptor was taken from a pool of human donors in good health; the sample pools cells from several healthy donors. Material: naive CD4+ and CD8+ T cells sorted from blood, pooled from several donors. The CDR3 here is CSVESLFMNTEAFF. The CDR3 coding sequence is TGCAGCGTTGAATCCCTCTTTATGAACACTGAAGCTTTCTTT. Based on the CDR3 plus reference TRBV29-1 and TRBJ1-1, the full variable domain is SAVISQKPSRDICQRGTSLTIQCQVDSQVTMMFWYRQQPGQSLTLIATANQGSEATYESGFVIDKFPISRPNLTFSTLTVSNMSPEDSSIYLCSVESLFMNTEAFFGQGTRLTVV.